This is a list of T cell receptor beta chains from one sample in a study of TIL therapy for anti-PD-1-resistant metastatic lung cancer. Profiling relied on immunoSEQ multiplex PCR, and the TCRdb table lists in-frame clones only, not all of them. The sample consists of about 60,000 clones, under 75% of them appearing once. The sample here was blood, taken at baseline. Source of these receptors: a person aged 25-80 years with non-small cell lung cancer. Both conserved end residues are part of each CDR3. Fields, in order: CDR3 protein, V gene, clone size, D gene, J gene. A D gene is named only where the DNA matches it firmly. The size field is filled for only some rows; it gives once, few, many or a size class.

CASSLPGGIYEQYF TRBV5-6 NA TRBD2 TRBJ2-7
CASSFGSISGNTIYF TRBV7-9 NA NA TRBJ1-3
CASSLDGYGYTF TRBV28 few NA TRBJ1-2
CASSPGLHYNEQFF TRBV11-3 once NA TRBJ2-1
CASTAVGEYEQYF TRBV6-1 NA NA TRBJ2-7
CASTVTSGASDTQYF TRBV6-5 NA TRBD2 TRBJ2-3
CASSLGWRGGIYEQYF TRBV11-2 few NA TRBJ2-7
CASSQEMRGRAFF TRBV4-1 NA NA TRBJ1-1
CASSVQGASLDYEQYF TRBV2 NA TRBD1 TRBJ2-7
CASNIDGLAGPTDTQYF TRBV7-3 NA TRBD2 TRBJ2-3